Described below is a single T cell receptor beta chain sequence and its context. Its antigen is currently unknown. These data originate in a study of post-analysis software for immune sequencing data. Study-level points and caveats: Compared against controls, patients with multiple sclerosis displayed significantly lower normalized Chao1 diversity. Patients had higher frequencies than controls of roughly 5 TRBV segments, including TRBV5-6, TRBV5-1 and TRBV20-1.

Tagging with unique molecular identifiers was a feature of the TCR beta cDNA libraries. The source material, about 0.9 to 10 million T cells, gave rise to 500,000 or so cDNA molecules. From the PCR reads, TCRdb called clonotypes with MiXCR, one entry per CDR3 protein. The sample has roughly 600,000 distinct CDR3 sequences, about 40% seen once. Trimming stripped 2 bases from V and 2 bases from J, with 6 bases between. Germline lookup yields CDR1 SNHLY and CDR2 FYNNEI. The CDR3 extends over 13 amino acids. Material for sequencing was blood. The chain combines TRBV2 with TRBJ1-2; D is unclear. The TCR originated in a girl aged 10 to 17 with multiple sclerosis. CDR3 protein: CASSEIVNYGYTF. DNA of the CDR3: TGTGCCAGCAGTGAAATAGTCAACTATGGCTACACCTTC.